The text below deals with one TCR beta chain. Its antigen is not identified. This table comes from immunoSEQ multiplex PCR, and its TCRdb copy is limited to in-frame clones, with some not included. This table holds 30,000 to 35,000 clones, about three quarters found once. The data derive from a study of OX40 agonist ivuxolimab in advanced cancers. Study in general: At 0.01 to 10 mg/kg, ivuxolimab was administered intravenously to patients every 2 weeks. Study-level findings and limits: CD8+ T cells averaged more expanded clones than CD4+.

V trimming: 6 bases; J trimming: 11 bases; junction bases outside the gene matches: 13. In germline, CDR1 is MDHEN, CDR2 SYDVKM. This CDR3 has 14 residues. The rearrangement joins TRBV28 to TRBJ1-1; the match to TRBD1 covers 9 bases. This material consisted of CD4+ or CD8+ T cells sorted from blood, taken in a trial of the OX40 agonist ivuxolimab. This clonotype originated in an adult with an advanced solid tumor such as melanoma, head and neck, liver or kidney cancer. DNA for the CDR3: TGTGCCAGCAGATTAAACCCGGGACAGGGACAGGCTTTCTTT. Translated: CASRLNPGQGQAFF. Complete variable domain (other parts from reference TRBV28 and TRBJ1-1): DVKVTQSSRYLVKRTGEKVFLECVQDMDHENMFWYRQDPGLGLRLIYFSYDVKMKEKGDIPEGYSVSREKKERFSLILESASTNQTSMYLCASRLNPGQGQAFFGQGTRLTVV.